The 17 T cell receptor beta chains presented below share a single source sample, sequenced in a study of T cells in Graves' hyperthyroidism and ophthalmopathy. Amplification targeted TCR beta CDR3 regions from RNA transcripts. In the first-round RT-PCR of the TCR CDR3, the HTBI primer set was used. One entry per CDR3 protein results from TCRdb running MiXCR on the multiplex PCR reads. The table includes about 590,000 distinct CDR3 sequences, 14% detected once. Sequenced input: blood. The receptors here all came from a young woman with Graves' ophthalmopathy.

The gene calls are TRBV27 and TRBJ2-3; D is unclear. The germline V gene has CDR1 MNHEY and CDR2 SMNVEV (reference sequence). The V and J ends lost 5 bases and 0 bases respectively, with 6 bases between them. The CDR3 loop spans 13 amino acids. The CDR3 DNA sequence: TGTGCCAGCAGTCCCGTTAGCACAGATACGCAGTATTTT. Translated, it gives CASSPVSTDTQYF.

This clonotype occurred a few times. The chain uses TRBV4-3 and TRBJ1-2; D ambiguous. This CDR3 comprises 17 residues. V dropped 0 bases and J dropped 3 bases, with 17 bases sitting between them. The V gene's germline CDR1 is LGHNA and CDR2 YSLEER. CDR3 DNA: TGCGCCAGCAGCCAAGAAGCAAGGGCTGTAAGGTACTATGGCTACACCTTC. Its translation: CASSQEARAVRYYGYTF.

As concerns this clonotype: No conserved phenylalanine or tryptophan ends this CDR3, so it is likely a read error. The chain uses TRBV11-2 and TRBJ2-7; D not resolved. Germline CDR1 SGHAT, CDR2 FQNNGV. Deletions cut 4 bases from V and 3 bases from J, with 4 bases between. The length of the CDR3 is 11 residues. The CDR3 loop is CASSSDYEQYL. As DNA, the CDR3 is TGTGCCAGCAGCTCAGACTACGAGCAGTACCTC.

The chain recombines TRBV2 with TRBJ2-1, with 9 bases identical to TRBD1. Per the germline V gene, CDR1 is SNHLY and CDR2 is FYNNEI. The CDR3 totals 15 residues. With V trimmed by 4 bases and J by 8 bases, 9 bases remained unmatched. The CDR3 DNA reads as TGTGCCAGCAGTGCCCGGGACAGGGAATCCGATGAGCAGTTCTTC. This codes for CASSARDRESDEQFF.

In its sample, this clonotype was seen many times. V is TRBV13 and J is TRBJ2-1; D not certain. Trimming removed 3 bases at V and 7 bases at J, with 16 bases between. Per germline, CDR1 PRHDT and CDR2 FYEKMQ (reference sequence). CDR3 length equals 15 residues. As DNA, the CDR3 is TGTGCCAGCAGCTTTAGGGTCGGCTTGGGGAATGAGCAGTTCTTC. This translates into CASSFRVGLGNEQFF.

This clonotype was seen ten or more times. The chain uses TRBV12-3 or TRBV12-4 and TRBJ1-1; D is possibly TRBD1 (5 bases). The V end was cut by 5 bases, the J end by 5 bases, with 9 bases between. The CDR3 loop spans 12 amino acids. In DNA form, the CDR3 reads TGTGCCAGCAGTCTTGGACAAACTGAAGCTTTCTTT. Translating it yields CASSLGQTEAFF.

This clonotype came up a few times. The V and J genes are TRBV20-1 and TRBJ1-3; no firm D call. Germline values: CDR1 DFQATT, CDR2 SNEGSKA (reference sequence). The V and J ends lost 5 bases and 4 bases respectively, with 6 bases between them. The CDR3 loop spans 11 amino acids. This CDR3 reads CSARQGNTIYF. The DNA for the CDR3 is TGCAGTGCTCGCCAGGGAAACACCATATATTTT.

The chain employs TRBV5-4 and TRBJ1-2; D remains ambiguous. The V gene lost 5 bases and the J gene lost 1 base, with 18 bases spanning the gap. The germline V gene has CDR1 SGHNT and CDR2 YYREEE (reference sequence). CDR3 length: 16 amino acids. CDR3 amino acids: CASRPPGRNDNYGYTF. CDR3 DNA: TGTGCCAGCAGACCCCCTGGCCGGAATGATAACTATGGCTACACCTTC.

This clonotype was seen at least ten times. J is TRBJ2-1 and V is TRBV7-9, with D perhaps being TRBD1 or TRBD2 (5 bases each). The CDR3 extends over 16 amino acids. Trimming left V 1 base short and J 6 bases short, with 16 bases between. Germline V gene lookup returns CDR1 SEHNR and CDR2 FQNEAQ (reference sequence). CDR3 DNA sequence: TGTGCCAGCAGCTTAGGGGACGCGCCTGATGGCAATGAGCAGTTCTTC. As protein: CASSLGDAPDGNEQFF.

The V and J genes are TRBV7-6 and TRBJ2-1; 7 nucleotides line up with TRBD2. Trimming cost V 1 base and J 9 bases; bases outside gene matches: 9. Germline V gene data show CDR1 as SGHVS and CDR2 as FNYEAQ. This CDR3 spans 15 amino acids. In DNA, the CDR3 is TGTGCCAGCAGCTTAGAGGTGGGAGGGGAGGGTGAGCAGTTCTTC. Amino acids: CASSLEVGGEGEQFF. The complete variable domain, with remaining parts taken from reference TRBV7-6 and TRBJ2-1, reads GAGVSQSPRYKVTKRGQDVALRCDPISGHVSLYWYRQALGQGPEFLTYFNYEAQQDKSGLPNDRFSAERPEGSISTLTIQRTEQRDSAMYRCASSLEVGGEGEQFFGPGTRLTVL.

This clonotype was observed at least ten times. The V gene is TRBV7-3, the J gene TRBJ2-2; tentatively, D is TRBD2 (7 bases). This CDR3 is built from 14 residues. Trimming took 4 bases from V and 5 from J, leaving 11 bases between them. Germline V CDR1 and CDR2: SGHTA, FQGTGA. The CDR3 loop is CASSSGGGTGELFF. Here the CDR3 DNA reads TGTGCCAGCAGCTCGGGGGGCGGGACCGGGGAGCTGTTTTTT.

Turning to this clonotype: A junction end diverges from the germline sequence, so it may reflect a read error. The rearrangement uses TRBV6-2 or TRBV6-3 and TRBJ2-5, with no clear D. Germline-derived CDR1 and CDR2 are MNHEY and SVGEGT. The CDR3 runs 11 residues. As DNA, the CDR3 is TGTGCCAGCAGCCTGCGCGAGACCAAGTACTTC. Protein sequence: CASSLRETKYF.

This clonotype showed up many times. This chain connects TRBV27 to TRBJ2-3, with 10 bases aligning to TRBD2. Germline lookup yields CDR1 MNHEY and CDR2 SMNVEV (reference sequence). This CDR3 is 15 amino acids long. Germline trimming cut 6 bases from V and 5 bases from J; bases unmatched to any gene: 8. In DNA form, the CDR3 reads TGTGCCAGCAGAACGCTAGCGGGAGATGGAGATACGCAGTATTTT. Translated: CASRTLAGDGDTQYF.

The table lists this clonotype with many counts. V usage is TRBV27 and J usage is TRBJ2-5, with D perhaps matching TRBD2 (7 bases). Per germline, CDR1 MNHEY and CDR2 SMNVEV (reference sequence). Trimming shortened V by 3 bases and J by 6 bases, and 14 bases separated the two germline ends. The CDR3 has 14 amino acids. The chain's CDR3 is CASSFKQGGKTQYF. CDR3 bases: TGTGCCAGCAGTTTTAAACAGGGAGGGAAGACCCAGTACTTC.

This clonotype was counted many times. The V gene is TRBV2, the J gene TRBJ2-7; D not resolved. CDR1 and CDR2 from the germline V gene are SNHLY and FYNNEI. The CDR3 is 13 residues long. Between the trimmed V and J ends, which lost 4 bases and 4 bases, there was a span of 11 bases. CDR3 protein: CASSATWDYEQYF. Here the CDR3 DNA reads TGTGCCAGCAGTGCTACTTGGGATTACGAGCAGTACTTC. The variable domain in full, completed from reference TRBV2 and TRBJ2-7, reads EPEVTQTPSHQVTQMGQEVILRCVPISNHLYFYWYRQILGQKVEFLVSFYNNEISEKSEIFDDQFSVERPDGSNFTLKIRSTKLEDSAMYFCASSATWDYEQYFGPGTRLTVT.

In this sample, this clonotype turned up many times. This chain uses TRBV28 with TRBJ1-4; 7 bases align to TRBD1. Germline V CDR1 and CDR2: MDHEN, SYDVKM. The CDR3 consists of 24 residues. J gave up 0 bases and V 6 bases, and 31 bases lay outside the gene matches. The chain's CDR3 is CASSGGDQKPGGDEGRTTNEKLFF. The CDR3 DNA reads as TGTGCCAGCAGCGGGGGGGACCAAAAACCAGGGGGTGACGAGGGTCGCACAACTAATGAAAAACTGTTTTTT.

The J gene is TRBJ1-3, the V gene TRBV6-1; 7 bases align to TRBD1. Germline V lookup: CDR1 MNHNS, CDR2 SASEGT. This CDR3 comprises 16 residues. V lost 5 bases and J lost 0; bases outside the gene matches: 7. CDR3 protein: CASSPLTGASGNTIYF. The CDR3 DNA reads as TGTGCCAGCAGTCCCCTAACAGGGGCCTCTGGAAACACCATATATTTT.